The T cell receptor (beta chain) described here comes from a study of T cells after yellow fever vaccination. This clonotype was seen repeatedly, ten times or more. Antigen: not known. By 5'RACE template switching, TCR cDNA was produced, with a universal primer site and UMIs added in the process. MiXCR was run by TCRdb on the 5' RACE reads, yielding one entry per CDR3 protein. This table has about 57,000 distinct CDR3 sequences, about 7.8% appearing once. The study's findings and limits: The secondary response peaked faster, at day 5 versus 15, but was weaker.

J gave up 0 bases and V 5 bases, and 7 bases lay outside the gene matches. This CDR3 comprises 16 residues. In germline, CDR1 is LNHNV, CDR2 YYDKDF (reference sequence). This chain joins TRBV15 and TRBJ2-3; TRBD2 agrees at 8 bases. The TCR sequence derives from a man aged 25 to 45 who received the YFV17D yellow fever vaccine. Sample: CD8+ T cells sorted from PBMCs, taken 15 days after the yellow fever booster vaccination. This CDR3 reads CATSGRGGPSTDTQYF. In DNA, the CDR3 is TGTGCCACCAGCGGTCGGGGGGGACCTAGCACAGATACGCAGTATTTT.